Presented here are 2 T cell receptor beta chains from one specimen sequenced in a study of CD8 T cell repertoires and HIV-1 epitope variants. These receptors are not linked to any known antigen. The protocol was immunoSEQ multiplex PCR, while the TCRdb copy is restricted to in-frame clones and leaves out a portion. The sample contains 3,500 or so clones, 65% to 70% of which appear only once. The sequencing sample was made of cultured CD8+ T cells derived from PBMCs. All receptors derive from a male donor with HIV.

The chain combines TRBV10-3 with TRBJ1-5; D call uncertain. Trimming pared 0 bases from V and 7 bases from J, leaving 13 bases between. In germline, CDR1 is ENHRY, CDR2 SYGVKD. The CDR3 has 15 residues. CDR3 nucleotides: TGTGCCATCAGTGAGTCGTATAGAGGCGAGCAGCCCCAGCATTTT. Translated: CAISESYRGEQPQHF.

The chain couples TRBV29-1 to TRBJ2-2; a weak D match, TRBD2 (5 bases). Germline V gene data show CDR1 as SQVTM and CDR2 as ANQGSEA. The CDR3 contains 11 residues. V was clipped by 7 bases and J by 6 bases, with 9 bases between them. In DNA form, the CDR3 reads TGCAGCGCTGGAGGCTCCGGGGAGCTGTTTTTT. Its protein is CSAGGSGELFF.